A single sample is the source of the 29 T cell receptor beta chains below, sequenced in a study of T-cell reconstitution after alpha-beta-depleted transplantation in children. TCRbeta library preparation incorporated unique molecular identifiers. TCRdb fed the PCR reads into MiXCR, producing one record per CDR3 protein. The sample lists about 640,000 distinct CDR3 sequences; about 15% were seen once. Sequenced material: PBMCs from the stem cell graft donor, taken from the stem cell graft. These receptors all come from a human donor who donated a stem cell graft to a child with acute myeloid leukemia.

This clonotype was seen at least ten times. The J gene is TRBJ1-5, the V gene TRBV6-5; TRBD1 agrees at 8 bases. Trimming at V came to 0 bases and at J to 6 bases, leaving 4 bases not matched to a gene. CDR1 is MNHEY and CDR2 is SVGAGI in the germline V gene. The CDR3 consists of 15 residues. CDR3 in DNA: TGTGCCAGCAGTTACTCGAGGACAGGGACTCAGCCCCAGCATTTT. Translation gives CASSYSRTGTQPQHF.

The rearrangement joins TRBV12-3 or TRBV12-4 to TRBJ2-5; 7 nucleotides agree with TRBD2. The CDR3 length is 16 residues. V dropped 6 bases and J dropped 0; count of bases not matched to a gene: 10. For the CDR3, the DNA is TGTGCCAGCAGCCCCGGCCGGGGGGTGAACCAAGAGACCCAGTACTTC. The encoded protein is CASSPGRGVNQETQYF.

This clonotype was counted between two and nine times. V and J are TRBV15 and TRBJ2-5; the D is unclear. This CDR3 has 15 amino acids. The germline V gene encodes CDR1 LNHNV and CDR2 YYDKDF (reference sequence). With 1 base removed from V and 5 bases from J, the gap between germline ends came to 14 bases. CDR3 in amino acids: CATSRVGYPGETQYF. CDR3 DNA: TGTGCCACCAGCAGAGTAGGATACCCCGGGGAGACCCAGTACTTC.

In this sample, this clonotype turned up a few times. In nucleotides, the CDR3 is TGTGCCAGCAGCGTATCTTCACCGCTGGGTGATGAGCAGTTCTTC. This codes for CASSVSSPLGDEQFF. J is TRBJ2-1 and V is TRBV9; no definite D call. Trimming took off 1 base at V and 8 bases at J, with 16 bases between the two ends. CDR1 and CDR2 from the germline V gene are SGDLS and YYNGEE. This CDR3 region has 15 residues.

J is TRBJ2-2 and V is TRBV7-2; tentatively, D is TRBD1 or TRBD2 (6 bases each). The CDR3 sequence is 20 residues long. Germline V lookup: CDR1 SGHTA, CDR2 FQGNSA. V lost 2 bases and J 0 bases, leaving 22 bases between the germline ends. The CDR3 region is CASSLPRTCGTFSNTGELFF. The CDR3, as DNA: TGTGCCAGCAGCTTACCGCGGACTTGCGGGACATTTTCGAACACCGGGGAGCTGTTTTTT.

This clonotype was observed many times. The gene calls are TRBV20-1 and TRBJ2-5; 8 nucleotides match TRBD2. J gave up 3 bases and V 2 bases, and 11 bases lay outside the gene matches. This CDR3 has 16 residues. Germline V CDR1 and CDR2: DFQATT, SNEGSKA (reference sequence). CDR3 residues: CSARSAGRALKETQYF. CDR3 coding DNA: TGCAGTGCTAGATCCGCCGGGAGGGCCCTCAAAGAGACCCAGTACTTC.

The chain combines TRBV24-1 with TRBJ2-3; the D is unclear. V lost 3 bases to trimming and J lost 0 bases, with 6 bases between them. This CDR3 is 14 amino acids long. Germline CDR1 reads KGHDR; CDR2 reads SFDVKD. The CDR3 DNA sequence: TGTGCCACCAGTGATGGAGCTAGCACAGATACGCAGTATTTT. It encodes CATSDGASTDTQYF.

This clonotype has at least ten counts. The chain joins TRBV12-3 or TRBV12-4 to TRBJ1-1; 7 bases fit TRBD1. The CDR3 covers 15 residues. The V gene end was trimmed by 6 bases and the J gene end by 0 bases; junction bases not matched to a gene: 7. In nucleotides, the CDR3 is TGTGCCAGCAGCGACAGGGCCTTTATGAACACTGAAGCTTTCTTT. Amino acids: CASSDRAFMNTEAFF.

This chain uses TRBV20-1 with TRBJ2-1, with 7 bases aligning to TRBD1. Germline V gene sequence: CDR1 DFQATT, CDR2 SNEGSKA (reference sequence). Germline trimming cut 4 bases from V and 4 bases from J; bases unmatched to any gene: 7. The CDR3 has 14 residues. CDR3 sequence reads: CSATLGGEYNEQFF. DNA of the CDR3: TGCAGTGCTACATTAGGGGGCGAGTACAATGAGCAGTTCTTC.

This clonotype was observed a handful of times. The chain couples TRBV6-5 to TRBJ2-7; D might be TRBD2 (6 bases). This CDR3 is 15 amino acids long. Trimming took off 4 bases at V and 1 base at J, with 14 bases between the two ends. The germline V gene encodes CDR1 MNHEY and CDR2 SVGAGI. CDR3 DNA sequence: TGTGCCAGCAGTTTTGCGGGGCAGGCTTCCTACGAGCAGTACTTC. As protein: CASSFAGQASYEQYF.

In this sample, this clonotype turned up a few times. The chain combines TRBV30 with TRBJ1-1; D is unclear. The length of the CDR3 is 17 residues. Per germline, CDR1 GTSNPN and CDR2 SVGIG (reference sequence). V dropped 0 bases and J dropped 2 bases, with 19 bases sitting between them. CDR3 DNA sequence: TGTGCCTGGAGTGTAGGAGTTCAAGGGCAGTCCAACACTGAAGCTTTCTTT. Protein sequence: CAWSVGVQGQSNTEAFF.

This clonotype was seen more than once but under ten times. This chain joins TRBV7-2 and TRBJ1-5; D might be TRBD1 (6 bases). Germline V gene data show CDR1 as SGHTA and CDR2 as FQGNSA. With 4 bases removed from V and 7 bases from J, the gap between germline ends came to 14 bases. The CDR3 spans 14 residues. CDR3 nucleotides: TGTGCCAGCAGCTCCCCAGGGGACTGGCAGCCCCAGCATTTT. Its protein product is CASSSPGDWQPQHF.

This clonotype occurred many times. This chain joins TRBV7-2 and TRBJ1-1, with D perhaps matching TRBD1 (5 bases). CDR3 size: 14 residues. Trimming pared 1 base from V and 4 bases from J, leaving 10 bases between. Looked up from germline, CDR1 is SGHTA and CDR2 is FQGNSA. The DNA for the CDR3 is TGTGCCAGCAGCTTAGGGCTGAGGGGCACTGAAGCTTTCTTT. It specifies CASSLGLRGTEAFF.

This clonotype occurred many times. The V call is TRBV15, the J call TRBJ1-4; weak D call: TRBD1 (6 bases). The germline V gene has CDR1 LNHNV and CDR2 YYDKDF (reference sequence). The CDR3 covers 13 residues. The V end lost 3 bases, the J end lost 7 bases, and 9 bases lay between the germline ends. The CDR3 nucleotides read TGTGCCACCAGCAGTCTCAGGGGTGAAAAACTGTTTTTT. Amino acid sequence: CATSSLRGEKLFF.

This clonotype came up many times. The V call is TRBV12-3 or TRBV12-4, the J call TRBJ1-2; D is perhaps TRBD1 (6 bases). Trimming left V 3 bases short and J 8 bases short, with 13 bases between. CDR3 length: 13 residues. The CDR3 is CASSFNRVQGYTF. CDR3 coding DNA: TGTGCCAGCAGTTTCAACAGGGTACAGGGCTACACCTTC.

This clonotype occurred many times. The rearrangement links TRBV12-3 or TRBV12-4 to TRBJ2-7; D is ambiguous. There are 14 residues in the CDR3. Trimming shortened V by 2 bases and J by 5 bases, and 13 bases separated the two germline ends. The CDR3: CASSLRWGRNEQYF. The CDR3 DNA reads TGTGCCAGCAGTTTAAGATGGGGTAGGAACGAGCAGTACTTC.

In this sample, this clonotype turned up a few times. The chain carries TRBV20-1 and TRBJ2-2; TRBD1 matches at 9 bases. Unmatched junction bases numbered 6, after V lost 3 bases and J lost 7 bases. CDR1 is DFQATT and CDR2 is SNEGSKA in the germline V gene (reference sequence). The CDR3 is made up of 14 amino acids. The CDR3 DNA follows: TGCAGTGCTAGGCGGACAGGGGTTAGCGGGGAGCTGTTTTTT. It encodes CSARRTGVSGELFF.

This clonotype was seen a handful of times. This chain uses TRBV6-4 with TRBJ1-4; weak D call: TRBD1 (6 bases). The CDR3 loop spans 18 amino acids. V was cut by 3 bases and J by 3 bases, with 20 bases left in between. The germline CDR1 and CDR2 sequences are MRHNA and SNTAGT. The CDR3 loop reads CASSDSQGQTDPNEKLFF. CDR3 DNA: TGTGCCAGCAGTGATTCGCAGGGGCAGACGGATCCTAATGAAAAACTGTTTTTT.

The J gene is TRBJ2-4, the V gene TRBV20-1, with D hard to call. Trimming stripped 6 bases from V and 0 bases from J, with 9 bases between. This CDR3 is 13 amino acids long. Germline-derived CDR1 and CDR2 are DFQATT and SNEGSKA (reference sequence). Here the CDR3 reads CSALSGAKNIQYF. The CDR3 DNA is TGCAGTGCCTTAAGTGGAGCCAAAAACATTCAGTACTTC.

This clonotype was seen ten or more times. The chain carries TRBV10-3 and TRBJ1-1; maybe TRBD1 (6 bases). V lost 8 bases to trimming and J lost 3 bases, with 10 bases between them. This CDR3 has 12 amino acids. The germline CDR1 and CDR2 sequences are ENHRY and SYGVKD. CDR3 loop: CAISRQDTEAFF. The CDR3 region has the DNA TGTGCCATCTCTAGACAGGACACTGAAGCTTTCTTT.

This clonotype has only a few counts. The chain joins TRBV7-2 to TRBJ2-6; D ambiguous. V lost 3 bases to trimming and J lost 2 bases, with 11 bases between them. The germline gives CDR1 SGHTA, CDR2 FQGNSA. CDR3 length: 16 residues. CDR3 in DNA: TGTGCCAGCAGCTTCGACCCTTCCCCTGGGGCCAACGTCCTGACTTTC. Amino acids: CASSFDPSPGANVLTF.

V gene TRBV7-8 combines with J gene TRBJ2-7, with D unresolved. There are 13 residues in the CDR3. Trimming stripped 5 bases from V and 4 bases from J, with 12 bases between. Per the germline V gene, CDR1 is SGHVS and CDR2 is FQNEAQ. CDR3 protein: CASSPPGYYEQYV. As DNA, the CDR3 is TGTGCCAGCAGCCCCCCCGGCTATTACGAGCAGTACGTC.

The chain links TRBV11-3 to TRBJ1-2; tentatively, D is TRBD1 (6 bases). Between the trimmed V and J ends, which lost 4 bases and 4 bases, there was a span of 19 bases. CDR1 and CDR2 from the germline V gene are SGHNT and YENEEA. This CDR3 is 16 amino acids long. Written as DNA, the CDR3 is TGTGCCAGCAGCTCCGGTTTATGGGGGGCTGTCTATGGCTACACCTTC. Its protein product is CASSSGLWGAVYGYTF.

This clonotype was picked up many times. The rearrangement joins TRBV20-1 to TRBJ1-1, with 10 nucleotides matching TRBD1. This CDR3 comprises 14 residues. CDR1 and CDR2 from the germline V gene are DFQATT and SNEGSKA (reference sequence). The V and J ends lost 1 base and 5 bases, in that order; junction bases with no gene match: 4. The CDR3 coding sequence is TGCAGTGCTAGAGCCCCGGGACAGGGGACTGAAGCTTTCTTT. This codes for CSARAPGQGTEAFF.

CDR3 DNA sequence: TGTGCCAGCAGCTTAGAAGGGGCAGGGGCAGATACGCAGTATTTT. Protein product: CASSLEGAGADTQYF. This sequence joins TRBV11-2 and TRBJ2-3; a weak D match, TRBD1 (6 bases). V shed 0 bases and J shed 4 bases, with 11 bases lying between them. Germline CDR1 reads SGHAT; CDR2 reads FQNNGV. This CDR3 contains 15 residues.

This clonotype has ten or more counts. V usage is TRBV12-3 or TRBV12-4 and J usage is TRBJ1-2; 9 positions agree with TRBD1. The CDR3 totals 14 residues. The V gene end was trimmed by 6 bases and the J gene end by 4 bases; junction bases not matched to a gene: 6. The CDR3 DNA reads TGTGCCAGCAGCGGGACAGGGAGGGCCTATGGCTACACCTTC. Encoded protein: CASSGTGRAYGYTF.

The chain links TRBV28 to TRBJ2-7; D gene uncertain. There are 14 residues in the CDR3. Germline lookup yields CDR1 MDHEN and CDR2 SYDVKM. Trimming pared 6 bases from V and 1 base from J, leaving 13 bases between. CDR3: CASRSKQRSYEQYV. The CDR3 DNA is TGTGCCAGCAGGTCGAAGCAAAGGTCCTACGAGCAGTACGTC.

This chain's CDR3 is CSARDLEGNTGELFF. CDR3 nucleotide sequence: TGCAGTGCTAGAGATCTGGAGGGCAACACCGGGGAGCTGTTTTTT. J is TRBJ2-2 and V is TRBV20-1; a weak D match, TRBD2 (6 bases). Germline CDR1 DFQATT, CDR2 SNEGSKA (reference sequence). The CDR3 sequence is 15 residues long. The V and J ends lost 0 bases and 2 bases respectively, with 10 bases between them.

This clonotype was picked up a small number of times. The chain has TRBV20-1 and TRBJ1-4; TRBD1 might be the D (5 bases). The V end lost 3 bases, the J end lost 0 bases, and 14 bases lay between the germline ends. The CDR3 totals 16 residues. Germline lookup yields CDR1 DFQATT and CDR2 SNEGSKA (reference sequence). DNA of the CDR3: TGCAGTGCTAGGTCGACAGAGACTGCAACTAATGAAAAACTGTTTTTT. This codes for CSARSTETATNEKLFF.